These 18 T cell receptor beta chains were sequenced from one sample in a study of T-cell memory formation after mild COVID-19. MiXCR was run by TCRdb on the 5' RACE reads, yielding one entry per CDR3 protein. The data show 310,000 or so distinct CDR3 sequences, with about 15% seen just once and roughly a fifth held by the top ten. The sample was PBMCs or a T cell subset sorted from them (not recorded which). The receptors derive from a man younger than 35 who had mild COVID-19 (a few samples of this study predate the infection). Cell type and time point are not known.

The chain couples TRBV6-6 to TRBJ2-7; D is ambiguous. Germline loops: CDR1 MNHNY, CDR2 SVGAGI (reference sequence). The CDR3 sequence is 12 residues long. V lost 5 bases and J lost 1, with 6 bases in between. CDR3 protein: CASSQRSYEQYV. The CDR3, as DNA: TGTGCCAGCAGTCAGAGATCCTACGAGCAGTACGTC.

The sample holds a few counts of this clonotype. This chain joins TRBV18 and TRBJ2-5, with D maybe TRBD2 (5 bases). V lost 2 bases and J 1 base, leaving 5 bases between the germline ends. CDR1 is KGHSH and CDR2 is LQKENI in the germline V gene. This CDR3 contains 13 residues. In DNA form, the CDR3 reads TGTGCCAGCTCACCAGAGGGCCAAGAGACCCAGTACTTC. Residues: CASSPEGQETQYF.

The chain combines TRBV29-1 with TRBJ1-6; D call uncertain. The ends were cut back, 6 bases at V and 0 bases at J, with 12 bases in the middle. The CDR3 runs 15 residues. The germline gives CDR1 SQVTM, CDR2 ANQGSEA. The CDR3 is CSVRTESSYNSPLHF. CDR3 coding DNA: TGCAGCGTCCGGACTGAAAGCTCCTATAATTCACCCCTCCACTTT.

The chain links TRBV25-1 to TRBJ1-6, with D possibly TRBD1 on 5 matching bases. Looked up from germline, CDR1 is MGHDK and CDR2 is SYGVNS. The V end lost 1 base, the J end lost 10 bases, and 8 bases lay between the germline ends. The CDR3 runs 13 residues. The CDR3 spells CASSEFGDSPLHF. CDR3 bases: TGTGCCAGCAGTGAATTCGGGGACTCACCCCTCCACTTT. Full variable domain (missing parts from reference TRBV25-1 and TRBJ1-6): EADIYQTPRYLVIGTGKKITLECSQTMGHDKMYWYQQDPGMELHLIHYSYGVNSTEKGDLSSESTVSRIRTEHFPLTLESARPSHTSQYLCASSEFGDSPLHFGNGTRLTVT.

This chain links TRBV5-1 with TRBJ2-4, with D perhaps TRBD1 (5 bases). Trimming left V 0 bases short and J 9 bases short, with 13 bases between. Germline CDR1 is SGHRS and CDR2 is YFSETQ. The CDR3 has 14 amino acids. CDR3: CASSLVQGKGIQYF. CDR3 DNA: TGCGCCAGCAGCTTGGTCCAGGGTAAGGGCATTCAGTACTTC.

This clonotype has just a few counts. This rearrangement joins TRBV29-1 to TRBJ2-5, with 10 bases matching TRBD2. CDR1 and CDR2 from the germline V gene are SQVTM and ANQGSEA. This CDR3 has 13 amino acids. Trimming removed 6 bases from V and 3 bases from J; junction bases left unmatched: 4. The DNA for the CDR3 is TGCAGCGTCTCCGGACTAGCGGAAGAGACCCAGTACTTC. It yields the protein CSVSGLAEETQYF. Full variable domain (missing parts from reference TRBV29-1 and TRBJ2-5): SAVISQKPSRDICQRGTSLTIQCQVDSQVTMMFWYRQQPGQSLTLIATANQGSEATYESGFVIDKFPISRPNLTFSTLTVSNMSPEDSSIYLCSVSGLAEETQYFGPGTRLLVL.

This clonotype was counted a few times. This chain links TRBV9 with TRBJ2-1; tentatively, D is TRBD1 or TRBD2 (5 bases each). The V gene lost 3 bases and the J gene lost 7 bases, with 11 bases spanning the gap. The CDR3 runs to 13 residues. Germline assignment: CDR1 SGDLS and CDR2 YYNGEE. This CDR3 is CASSGGFGNEQFF. CDR3 in DNA: TGTGCCAGCAGCGGGGGGTTCGGGAATGAGCAGTTCTTC.

J is TRBJ1-1 and V is TRBV7-9; possible D gene TRBD1, 6 bases. CDR3 length: 15 residues. The V gene's germline CDR1 is SEHNR and CDR2 FQNEAQ (reference sequence). With 7 bases removed from V and 0 bases from J, the gap between germline ends came to 15 bases. The CDR3 is CASTTDRPMNTEAFF. CDR3 nucleotides: TGTGCCAGCACCACGGACAGACCGATGAACACTGAAGCTTTCTTT.

The V and J genes are TRBV20-1 and TRBJ1-2, with 7 bases identical to TRBD1. With V trimmed by 4 bases and J by 7 bases, 12 bases remained unmatched. The CDR3 totals 14 residues. CDR1 DFQATT and CDR2 SNEGSKA come from the germline V gene (reference sequence). The CDR3: CSATKGRGQGGYTF. CDR3 DNA sequence: TGCAGTGCTACCAAGGGGAGGGGGCAAGGTGGCTACACCTTC.

The CDR3 loop reads CASRLGGVYLNEQYV. In DNA form, the CDR3 reads TGCGCCAGCAGACTCGGGGGGGTATATTTGAACGAGCAGTACGTC. The chain is built from TRBV23-1 and TRBJ2-7; 8 bases are a match to TRBD2. TRBV23-1 is placed among ORFs of uncertain function. Trimming cost V 6 bases and J 5 bases; bases outside gene matches: 12. CDR3 length: 15 amino acids.

Only a few counts were recorded for this clonotype. The CDR3 DNA follows: TGCGCCAGTGTATCTGGGGCCAACGTCCTGACTTTC. It specifies CASVSGANVLTF. The chain is built from TRBV5-1 and TRBJ2-6, with D unresolved. V lost 8 bases to trimming and J lost 1 base, with 4 bases between them. Germline V gene sequence: CDR1 SGHRS, CDR2 YFSETQ. This CDR3 region has 12 residues.

The rearrangement joins TRBV6-2 or TRBV6-3 to TRBJ2-3, with a tentative D call TRBD2 (6 bases). CDR3 length equals 15 residues. Trimming cost V 0 bases and J 11 bases, with 18 bases left between them. Germline CDR1 reads MNHEY; CDR2 reads SVGEGT. The CDR3 loop is CASSYSMTRGLKQYF. CDR3 DNA: TGTGCCAGCAGTTACTCGATGACTAGAGGGCTTAAGCAGTATTTT.

The V gene is TRBV20-1, the J gene TRBJ2-1; 7 positions match TRBD1. Germline assignment: CDR1 DFQATT and CDR2 SNEGSKA (reference sequence). V lost 5 bases to trimming and J lost 7 bases; unmatched junction nucleotides: 11. The CDR3 contains 14 residues. This CDR3 is CSASTLVQGNEQFF. The CDR3, as DNA: TGCAGTGCTTCCACACTCGTACAGGGGAATGAGCAGTTCTTC.

This clonotype was seen at least ten times. This sequence joins TRBV6-2 or TRBV6-3 and TRBJ1-2; D is perhaps TRBD1 (5 bases). CDR1 is MNHEY, CDR2 SVGEGT, per germline. The CDR3 loop spans 13 amino acids. V was clipped by 0 bases and J by 6 bases, with 8 bases between them. In DNA, the CDR3 is TGTGCCAGCAGTTACTCCGGGGCCAATGGCTACACCTTC. Translation gives CASSYSGANGYTF.

This clonotype was observed at least ten times. The genes are TRBV5-1 and TRBJ1-1; D is undetermined. The CDR3 is 14 amino acids. V was trimmed by 2 bases and J by 5 bases, leaving 13 bases between them. CDR1 and CDR2 from the germline V gene are SGHRS and YFSETQ. The CDR3 is CASSLNGDWTEAFF. CDR3 coding DNA: TGCGCCAGCAGCTTAAACGGGGATTGGACTGAAGCTTTCTTT.

This clonotype has only a few counts. The chain has TRBV6-2 or TRBV6-3 and TRBJ2-7; 7 positions match TRBD1. Germline V gives CDR1 MNHEY, CDR2 SVGEGT. V trimming: 6 bases; J trimming: 4 bases; junction bases outside the gene matches: 6. The CDR3 runs to 13 residues. DNA of the CDR3: TGTGCCAGCAGGCCCAGACAGGGATACGAGCAGTACGTC. Translation gives CASRPRQGYEQYV.

The rearrangement joins TRBV7-3 to TRBJ2-3, with 8 bases aligning to TRBD1. The CDR3 length is 14 residues. V was pared by 6 bases and J by 4 bases, with 6 bases of the junction left unmatched. The germline gives CDR1 SGHTA, CDR2 FQGTGA. The CDR3 region has the DNA TGTGCCAGCAGTCGGGACAGGTGGGCAGATACGCAGTATTTT. It encodes CASSRDRWADTQYF. The full variable domain, with the rest looked up from reference TRBV7-3 and TRBJ2-3, is GAGVSQTPSNKVTEKGKYVELRCDPISGHTALYWYRQSLGQGPEFLIYFQGTGAADDSGLPNDRFFAVRPEGSVSTLKIQRTERGDSAVYLCASSRDRWADTQYFGPGTRLTVL.

The rearrangement joins TRBV12-5 to TRBJ1-2; D not resolved. The germline V gene has CDR1 LGHNT and CDR2 FRNRAP. The CDR3 consists of 13 residues. V was clipped by 6 bases and J by 0 bases, with 8 bases between them. CDR3 region: CASGEYTNYGYTF. The CDR3 nucleotides are TGTGCTAGTGGAGAGTACACTAACTATGGCTACACCTTC. The entire variable domain, with the rest obtained from reference TRBV12-5 and TRBJ1-2, is as follows: DARVTQTPRHKVTEMGQEVTMRCQPILGHNTVFWYRQTMMQGLELLAYFRNRAPLDDSGMPKDRFSAEMPDATLATLKIQPSEPRDSAVYFCASGEYTNYGYTFGSGTRLTVV.